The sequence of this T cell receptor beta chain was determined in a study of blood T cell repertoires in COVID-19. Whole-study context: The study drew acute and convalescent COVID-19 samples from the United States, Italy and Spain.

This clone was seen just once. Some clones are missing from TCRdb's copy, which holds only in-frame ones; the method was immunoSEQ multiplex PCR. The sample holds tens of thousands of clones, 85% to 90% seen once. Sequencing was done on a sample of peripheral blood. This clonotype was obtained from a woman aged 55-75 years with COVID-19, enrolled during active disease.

As DNA, the CDR3 is TGTGCCAGCAGCCAAGAGGGCAGGGTCCTTCGGGAGCAGTACTTC. As protein: CASSQEGRVLREQYF. J is TRBJ2-7 and V is TRBV3-1 (or the pseudogene TRBV3-2); D may be TRBD1 (5 bases). The CDR3 is 15 residues long. The V gene lost 0 bases and the J gene lost 7 bases, with 16 bases spanning the gap. Germline-derived CDR1 and CDR2 are LGHDT and YNNKEL (reference sequence).